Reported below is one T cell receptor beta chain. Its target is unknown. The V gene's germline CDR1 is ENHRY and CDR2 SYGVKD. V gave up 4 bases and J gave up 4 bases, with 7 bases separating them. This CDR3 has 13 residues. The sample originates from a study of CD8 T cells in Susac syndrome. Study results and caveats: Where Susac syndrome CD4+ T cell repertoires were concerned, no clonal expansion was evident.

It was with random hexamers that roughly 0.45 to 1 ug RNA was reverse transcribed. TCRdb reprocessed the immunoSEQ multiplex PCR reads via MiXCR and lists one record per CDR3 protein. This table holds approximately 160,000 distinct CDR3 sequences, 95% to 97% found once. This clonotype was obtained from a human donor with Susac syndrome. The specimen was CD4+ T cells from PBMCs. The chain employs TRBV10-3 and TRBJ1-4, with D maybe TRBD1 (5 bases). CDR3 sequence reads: CAISARDNEKLFF. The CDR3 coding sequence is TGTGCCATCAGTGCCAGGGATAATGAAAAACTGTTTTTT.